This T cell receptor beta chain was sequenced during a study of cytomegalovirus exposure and HLA in healthy donors. The sample holds one count of this clone. Antigen: not known. Overall study results and limits: Rarity held for most TCR sequences, but there were some public TCRs that occurred in many donors.

CDR3 length: 13 amino acids. Trimming took 0 bases from V and 7 from J, leaving 7 bases between them. CDR1 is LGHNA, CDR2 YNFKEQ, per germline. Researchers ran the PCR with 60 Vbeta and 13 Jbeta primers. Per the authors' pipeline: In a later analysis, some 10 million of about 80 million unique beta chains occurred in at least two donors. Sequencing used immunoSEQ multiplex PCR; TCRdb keeps in-frame clones, though not all of them. That table gives V, J and clone size, and the DNA gave D and trimming. The sample carries under 110,000 clones, less than 80% recorded once. This TCR was sampled from a man in his sixties in good health and CMV-seronegative. The chain couples TRBV4-2 to TRBJ1-5; D is unresolved. Material: PBMCs. Here the CDR3 reads CASSQDVQQPQHF. CDR3 coding DNA: TGTGCCAGCAGCCAAGATGTCCAGCAGCCCCAGCATTTT.